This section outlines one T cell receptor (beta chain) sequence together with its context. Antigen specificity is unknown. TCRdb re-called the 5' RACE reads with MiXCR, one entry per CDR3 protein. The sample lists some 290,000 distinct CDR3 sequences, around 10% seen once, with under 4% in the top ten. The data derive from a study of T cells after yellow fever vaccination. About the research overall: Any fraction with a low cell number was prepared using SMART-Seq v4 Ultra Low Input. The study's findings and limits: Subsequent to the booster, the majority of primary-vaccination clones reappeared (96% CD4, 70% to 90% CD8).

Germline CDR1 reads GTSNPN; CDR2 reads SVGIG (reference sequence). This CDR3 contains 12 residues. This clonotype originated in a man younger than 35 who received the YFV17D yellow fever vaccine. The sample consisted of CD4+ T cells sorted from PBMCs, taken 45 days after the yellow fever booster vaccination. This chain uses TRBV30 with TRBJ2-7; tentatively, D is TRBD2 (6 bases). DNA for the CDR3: TGTGCTGGGGGGTTAGGCCCCTACGAGCAGTACTTC. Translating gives CAGGLGPYEQYF.